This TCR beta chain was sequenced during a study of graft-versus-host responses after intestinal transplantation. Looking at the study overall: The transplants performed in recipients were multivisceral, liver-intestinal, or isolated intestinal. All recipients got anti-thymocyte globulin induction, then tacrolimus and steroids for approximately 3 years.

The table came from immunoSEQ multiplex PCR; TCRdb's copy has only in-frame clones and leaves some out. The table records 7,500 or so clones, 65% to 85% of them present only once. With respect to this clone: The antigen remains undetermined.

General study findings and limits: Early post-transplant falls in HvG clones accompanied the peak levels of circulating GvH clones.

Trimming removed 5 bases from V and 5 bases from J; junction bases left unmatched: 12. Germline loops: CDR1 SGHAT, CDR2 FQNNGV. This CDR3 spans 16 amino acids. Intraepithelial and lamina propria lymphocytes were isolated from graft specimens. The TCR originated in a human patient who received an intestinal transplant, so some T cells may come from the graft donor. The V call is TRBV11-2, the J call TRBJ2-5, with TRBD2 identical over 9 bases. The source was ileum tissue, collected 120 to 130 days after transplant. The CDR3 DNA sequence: TGTGCCAGCAGCATACTACCTGGACTAGCGAGGGAGACCCAGTACTTC. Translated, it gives CASSILPGLARETQYF.